Listed below are T cell receptor beta chains from one sample, sequenced in a study of radiotherapy plus CTLA-4 blockade in lung cancer. Here immunoSEQ multiplex PCR was the method, and the copy in TCRdb shows in-frame clones only, minus some. The data show 95,000 to 150,000 clones, 90% seen once. This specimen was peripheral blood, taken from a patient treated with radiotherapy plus ipilimumab. These receptors came from a human donor with non-small cell lung cancer that progressed on radiotherapy plus ipilimumab. CDR3s include the opening cysteine and the closing phenylalanine or tryptophan. Fields, in order: D gene, clone size, V gene, J gene, CDR3 DNA, CDR3 protein. D genes are given only for firm matches. Not every row has a clone size; where given, it reads once, few, many or a size class.

d_call: -
clone_size: -
v_call: TRBV5-1
j_call: TRBJ2-7
cdr3_nt: TGCGCCAGCAGCTTGGACTACGAGCAGTACTTC
cdr3_aa: CASSLDYEQYF

d_call: TRBD2
clone_size: -
v_call: TRBV7-3
j_call: TRBJ2-5
cdr3_nt: TGTGCCAGCAGCCCGAGCGGGAGGGCCCAAGAGACCCAGTACTTC
cdr3_aa: CASSPSGRAQETQYF

d_call: TRBD1
clone_size: -
v_call: TRBV9
j_call: TRBJ1-1
cdr3_nt: TGTGCCAGCAGGGACAGGCGGGGTGAAGCTTTCTTT
cdr3_aa: CASRDRRGEAFF

d_call: TRBD2
clone_size: -
v_call: TRBV12-5
j_call: TRBJ2-3
cdr3_nt: TGTGCTAGTGGCCGGGGGACTAGCGGGAGTGGAACAGATACGCAGTATTTT
cdr3_aa: CASGRGTSGSGTDTQYF

d_call: TRBD1
clone_size: -
v_call: TRBV6-5
j_call: TRBJ2-2
cdr3_nt: TGTGCCAGCAGTGCAACGACAGGGCCCGGGGAGCTGTTTTTT
cdr3_aa: CASSATTGPGELFF

d_call: -
clone_size: -
v_call: TRBV5-1
j_call: TRBJ2-7
cdr3_nt: TGCGCCAGCAGTTCTGGAGGGAACTCCTACGAGCAGTACTTC
cdr3_aa: CASSSGGNSYEQYF

d_call: TRBD2
clone_size: -
v_call: TRBV2
j_call: TRBJ2-7
cdr3_nt: TGTGCCAGCAGGTTGAGTAGCGGGGTAGACTACGAGCAGTACTTC
cdr3_aa: CASRLSSGVDYEQYF

d_call: TRBD2
clone_size: -
v_call: TRBV10-3
j_call: TRBJ2-1
cdr3_nt: TGTGCCATCAGTGAGGGTAGCGGGAGGACCATCTCCTACAATGAGCAGTTCTTC
cdr3_aa: CAISEGSGRTISYNEQFF

d_call: TRBD1
clone_size: -
v_call: TRBV9
j_call: TRBJ1-6
cdr3_nt: TGTGCCAGCAGCGCCGGACAGGGTGGGAATTCACCCCTCCACTTT
cdr3_aa: CASSAGQGGNSPLHF

d_call: -
clone_size: -
v_call: TRBV6-9
j_call: TRBJ2-6
cdr3_nt: TGTGCCAGCAGTTATTTGGGCAGCCATAACTCTGGGGCCAACGTCCTGACTTTC
cdr3_aa: CASSYLGSHNSGANVLTF

d_call: TRBD1
clone_size: -
v_call: TRBV5-1
j_call: TRBJ2-7
cdr3_nt: TGCGCCAGCAGCATGGACAGGGGTTTGGGCGAGCAGTACTTC
cdr3_aa: CASSMDRGLGEQYF

d_call: -
clone_size: -
v_call: TRBV7-8
j_call: TRBJ1-1
cdr3_nt: TGTGCCAGCAGCTTATTAGGGGGGCTCGCTGAAGCTTTCTTT
cdr3_aa: CASSLLGGLAEAFF

d_call: -
clone_size: few
v_call: TRBV6-1
j_call: TRBJ1-4
cdr3_nt: TGTGCCAGCAGACTAACAGCGGATGAAAAACTGTTTTTT
cdr3_aa: CASRLTADEKLFF

d_call: TRBD1
clone_size: once
v_call: TRBV29-1
j_call: TRBJ1-1
cdr3_nt: TGCAGCTTCTCGCCCCCCCAGGGGGCGGCTGAAGCTTTCTTT
cdr3_aa: CSFSPPQGAAEAFF

d_call: TRBD2
clone_size: -
v_call: TRBV5-4
j_call: TRBJ2-1
cdr3_nt: TGTGCCAGCAGCACCGGGACTAGCGGGAGGGGGAGCTCCTACAATGAGCAGTTCTTC
cdr3_aa: CASSTGTSGRGSSYNEQFF

d_call: TRBD2
clone_size: -
v_call: TRBV5-6
j_call: TRBJ2-2
cdr3_nt: TGTGCCAGCAGCTTGTGGACTAGCGGAGGGGACACCGGGGAGCTGTTTTTT
cdr3_aa: CASSLWTSGGDTGELFF

d_call: TRBD1
clone_size: once
v_call: TRBV6-5
j_call: TRBJ1-4
cdr3_nt: TGTGCCAGCAGTTACTTCGAACAGGGGGTAGCGGAAAAACTGTTTTTT
cdr3_aa: CASSYFEQGVAEKLFF

d_call: TRBD1
clone_size: -
v_call: TRBV30
j_call: TRBJ1-5
cdr3_nt: TGTGCCTGGAGCGGACAGGGGCCCAATCAGCCCCAGCATTTT
cdr3_aa: CAWSGQGPNQPQHF

d_call: -
clone_size: -
v_call: TRBV4-1
j_call: TRBJ2-1
cdr3_nt: TGCGCCAGCAGCCAAGTTTTTGGGTTGGAGAGGAAAAGGTCCTACAATGAGCAGTTCTTC
cdr3_aa: CASSQVFGLERKRSYNEQFF

d_call: TRBD2
clone_size: -
v_call: TRBV5-6
j_call: TRBJ2-7
cdr3_nt: TGTGCCAGCAGCTTGGGTCATAGCGGGAGGGCCAATGAGCAGTACTTC
cdr3_aa: CASSLGHSGRANEQYF

d_call: TRBD1
clone_size: -
v_call: TRBV6-5
j_call: TRBJ1-2
cdr3_nt: TGTGCCAGCGTACAGGGGAATGGCTACACCTTC
cdr3_aa: CASVQGNGYTF

d_call: TRBD2
clone_size: -
v_call: TRBV7-8
j_call: TRBJ2-7
cdr3_nt: TGTGCCAGCAGCTTAGCATCGGGACTAGCGGGAGGTGGGAGCTCCTACGAGCAGTACTTC
cdr3_aa: CASSLASGLAGGGSSYEQYF

d_call: TRBD1
clone_size: -
v_call: TRBV10-2
j_call: TRBJ1-2
cdr3_nt: TGCGCCAGCAGGAGGACAGGGGGCGATGGCTACACCTTC
cdr3_aa: CASRRTGGDGYTF

d_call: -
clone_size: few
v_call: TRBV15
j_call: TRBJ1-1
cdr3_nt: TGTGCCACCAGCAGAGATCTTTTGGGTGAAGCTTTCTTT
cdr3_aa: CATSRDLLGEAFF

d_call: TRBD2
clone_size: -
v_call: TRBV7-2
j_call: TRBJ2-1
cdr3_nt: TGTGCCAGCAGCTTCCCCACGGGACTAGCGACCAATGAGCAGTTCTTC
cdr3_aa: CASSFPTGLATNEQFF

d_call: -
clone_size: -
v_call: TRBV5-4
j_call: TRBJ2-7
cdr3_nt: TGTGCCAGCAGCTTGATTAGCGGCGGGGAGCAGTACTTC
cdr3_aa: CASSLISGGEQYF

d_call: -
clone_size: -
v_call: TRBV2
j_call: TRBJ1-4
cdr3_nt: TGTGCCAGCAGTGGCAGGACTAATGAAAAACTGTTTTTT
cdr3_aa: CASSGRTNEKLFF

d_call: TRBD2
clone_size: once
v_call: TRBV7-2
j_call: TRBJ2-7
cdr3_nt: TGTGCCAGCAGCTTAGAAGCGGGAACAAGAATAACCTACGAGCAGTACTTC
cdr3_aa: CASSLEAGTRITYEQYF

d_call: TRBD1
clone_size: few
v_call: TRBV2
j_call: TRBJ1-1
cdr3_nt: TGTGCCAGCACGAGAGAGCAGGGGGCGATCGAAGCTTTCTTT
cdr3_aa: CASTREQGAIEAFF

d_call: TRBD2
clone_size: -
v_call: TRBV7-3
j_call: TRBJ2-2
cdr3_nt: TGTGCCAGCAGCCTGACTAGCGGAAACACCGGGGAGCTGTTTTTT
cdr3_aa: CASSLTSGNTGELFF

d_call: -
clone_size: -
v_call: TRBV6-1
j_call: TRBJ1-2
cdr3_nt: TGTGCCAGCAGTGAAGCGGTGGGGGCTTACGTTGGCTACACCTTC
cdr3_aa: CASSEAVGAYVGYTF

d_call: -
clone_size: -
v_call: TRBV4-2
j_call: TRBJ1-1
cdr3_nt: TGTGCCAGCAGCCAAGAGGGGGCAGGCGAAGCTTTCTTT
cdr3_aa: CASSQEGAGEAFF

d_call: -
clone_size: -
v_call: TRBV2
j_call: TRBJ2-2
cdr3_nt: TGTGCCAGCAGTCGAGGCCCTACAGGGTCGAGGGCCGGGGAGCTGTTTTTT
cdr3_aa: CASSRGPTGSRAGELFF

d_call: -
clone_size: -
v_call: TRBV14
j_call: TRBJ2-5
cdr3_nt: TGTGCCAGCAGCCAAGGCAGTTTCTGGGAGACCCAGTACTTC
cdr3_aa: CASSQGSFWETQYF

d_call: TRBD1
clone_size: -
v_call: TRBV7-9
j_call: TRBJ1-1
cdr3_nt: TGTGCCAGCAGCGCGACAGGGACGCACACTGAAGCTTTCTTT
cdr3_aa: CASSATGTHTEAFF

d_call: -
clone_size: -
v_call: TRBV5-1
j_call: TRBJ2-6
cdr3_nt: TGCGCCAGCAGCTTTATCTCTGGGGCCAACGTCCTGACTTTC
cdr3_aa: CASSFISGANVLTF

d_call: TRBD1
clone_size: once
v_call: TRBV5-1
j_call: TRBJ1-3
cdr3_nt: TGCGCCAGCAGCGCGGGACAGGGGGTTGGTGGAAACACCATATATTTT
cdr3_aa: CASSAGQGVGGNTIYF

d_call: TRBD1
clone_size: -
v_call: TRBV5-1
j_call: TRBJ2-2
cdr3_nt: TGCGCCAGCAACCCTCAGGGACAGCAGAACACCGGGGAGCTGTTTTTT
cdr3_aa: CASNPQGQQNTGELFF

d_call: TRBD2
clone_size: -
v_call: TRBV2
j_call: TRBJ2-5
cdr3_nt: TGTGCCAGCCGCCGTGAACTAGCGGGGGGGGAGACCCAGTACTTC
cdr3_aa: CASRRELAGGETQYF

d_call: TRBD2
clone_size: -
v_call: TRBV7-7
j_call: TRBJ2-3
cdr3_nt: TGTGCTAGCAGCGCTACTAGCGGGAGAAGGGACACGCAGTATTTT
cdr3_aa: CASSATSGRRDTQYF

d_call: -
clone_size: -
v_call: TRBV7-3
j_call: TRBJ1-1
cdr3_nt: TGTGCCAGCAGCGGAGGGAGATTGAGGGATGAAGCTTTCTTT
cdr3_aa: CASSGGRLRDEAFF

d_call: -
clone_size: -
v_call: TRBV5-6
j_call: TRBJ1-1
cdr3_nt: TGTGCCAGCAGCTTGGCCGTGTCCTCCGGAGCTTTCTTT
cdr3_aa: CASSLAVSSGAFF

d_call: -
clone_size: -
v_call: TRBV5-1
j_call: TRBJ1-2
cdr3_nt: TGCGCCAGCAGCGATGACGGCCTCTATGGCTACACCTTC
cdr3_aa: CASSDDGLYGYTF

d_call: TRBD1
clone_size: few
v_call: TRBV9
j_call: TRBJ1-2
cdr3_nt: TGTGCCAGCAGCCCTGGACAGGGTTTCGGCTATGGCTACACCTTC
cdr3_aa: CASSPGQGFGYGYTF

d_call: TRBD1
clone_size: few
v_call: TRBV6-6
j_call: TRBJ2-5
cdr3_nt: TGTGCCAGCAGGGGGGCCGACAGGGCACAAGAGACCCAGTACTTC
cdr3_aa: CASRGADRAQETQYF

d_call: -
clone_size: -
v_call: TRBV7-2
j_call: TRBJ1-4
cdr3_nt: TGTGCCAGCAGCTATACGACTAATGAAAAACTGTTTTTT
cdr3_aa: CASSYTTNEKLFF

d_call: TRBD2
clone_size: -
v_call: TRBV10-3
j_call: TRBJ2-1
cdr3_nt: TGTGCCATCAGGGTTAGCGGGAATCAATACAATGAGCAGTTCTTC
cdr3_aa: CAIRVSGNQYNEQFF

d_call: -
clone_size: -
v_call: TRBV5-1
j_call: TRBJ2-5
cdr3_nt: TGCGCCAGCAGCTTTTTCGGATTAGGGGAGACCCAGTACTTC
cdr3_aa: CASSFFGLGETQYF

d_call: -
clone_size: -
v_call: TRBV9
j_call: TRBJ2-1
cdr3_nt: TGTGCCAGCAGCGTAGCAATCTACAATGAGCAGTTCTTC
cdr3_aa: CASSVAIYNEQFF

d_call: TRBD1
clone_size: -
v_call: TRBV2
j_call: TRBJ2-7
cdr3_nt: TGTGCCAGCAGTCAGGACAGGGGCTACGAGCAGTACTTC
cdr3_aa: CASSQDRGYEQYF

d_call: TRBD2
clone_size: -
v_call: TRBV11-2
j_call: TRBJ2-7
cdr3_nt: TGTGCCAGCAGCTTAGGTCCCGGACTAGCGGGAGGGGGGGCCTACGAGCAGTACTTC
cdr3_aa: CASSLGPGLAGGGAYEQYF

d_call: TRBD1
clone_size: -
v_call: TRBV7-9
j_call: TRBJ2-7
cdr3_nt: TGTGCCAGCAGCTTAGAGGACAGGGCCTACGAGCAGTACTTC
cdr3_aa: CASSLEDRAYEQYF

d_call: TRBD1
clone_size: few
v_call: TRBV2
j_call: TRBJ1-1
cdr3_nt: TGTGCCAGCAGTCCGGACAGGCCCAACCCTGAAGCTTTCTTT
cdr3_aa: CASSPDRPNPEAFF

d_call: TRBD1
clone_size: -
v_call: TRBV19
j_call: TRBJ2-5
cdr3_nt: TGTGCCAGTAGTCGGGACAGGAACCAAGAGACCCAGTACTTC
cdr3_aa: CASSRDRNQETQYF

d_call: -
clone_size: once
v_call: TRBV5-1
j_call: TRBJ1-1
cdr3_nt: TGCGCCAGCAGCCCTATTCCCAATCGAATTCTCGAAGCTTTCTTT
cdr3_aa: CASSPIPNRILEAFF

d_call: TRBD1
clone_size: -
v_call: TRBV19
j_call: TRBJ2-7
cdr3_nt: TGTGCCAGTAGTAAAGGGACAGGGGAGGGGGAGCAGTACTTC
cdr3_aa: CASSKGTGEGEQYF

d_call: -
clone_size: -
v_call: TRBV10-3
j_call: TRBJ2-1
cdr3_nt: TGTGCCATCAGTGAAGGGACCAACAATGAGCAGTTCTTC
cdr3_aa: CAISEGTNNEQFF